What follows are 5 T cell receptor beta chains derived from one specimen sequenced in a study of blood T cell repertoires in COVID-19. The data were produced by immunoSEQ multiplex PCR, yet TCRdb's version contains in-frame clones alone and is incomplete. The sample has roughly 190,000 clones; approximately 90% are singletons. Material for sequencing was PBMCs or T cells enriched from blood (not recorded which). All receptors come from a woman in her thirties or forties in a cohort exposed to, infected with or recovered from COVID-19 (not recorded which).

The CDR3 is CASSSRDRSFNNEQFF. The DNA for the CDR3 is TGTGCCAGCAGCTCTCGGGACAGAAGCTTTAACAATGAGCAGTTCTTC. The chain combines TRBV11-3 with TRBJ2-1; 7 bases map to TRBD1. Germline V gene sequence: CDR1 SGHNT, CDR2 YENEEA. V gave up 4 bases and J gave up 5 bases; unmatched junction bases: 11. CDR3 length: 16 amino acids.

The rearrangement uses TRBV5-4 and TRBJ2-5; 12 bases fit TRBD2. V was clipped by 4 bases and J by 0 bases; unmatched bases: 1. Germline CDR1 SGHNT, CDR2 YYREEE (reference sequence). The CDR3 covers 15 residues. CDR3 loop: CASSRTSGDQETQYF. CDR3 bases: TGTGCCAGCAGCCGGACTAGCGGGGACCAAGAGACCCAGTACTTC.

This sequence joins TRBV19 and TRBJ1-2; perhaps TRBD1 as D (6 bases). Germline V gene sequence: CDR1 LNHDA, CDR2 SQIVND (reference sequence). The CDR3 runs 12 residues. Trimming stripped 10 bases from V and 4 bases from J, with 13 bases between. The CDR3 spells CATEGGGYGYTF. DNA of the CDR3: TGTGCCACCGAGGGGGGGGGCTATGGCTACACCTTC.

This clone was recorded a few times. The chain has TRBV2 and TRBJ1-2; tentatively, D is TRBD1 (5 bases). CDR3 length: 13 amino acids. V shed 6 bases and J shed 4 bases, with 12 bases lying between them. Germline CDR1 SNHLY, CDR2 FYNNEI. The CDR3 sequence: CASRIGATYGYTF. As DNA, the CDR3 is TGTGCCAGCAGGATAGGGGCTACCTATGGCTACACCTTC.

The chain has TRBV3-1 (or the pseudogene TRBV3-2) and TRBJ2-3; 12 bases are shared with TRBD2. The CDR3 totals 17 residues. CDR1 and CDR2 from the germline V gene are LGHDT and YNNKEL (reference sequence). V was clipped by 4 bases and J by 4 bases; unmatched bases: 9. The CDR3 loop reads CASSRRGASGGADTQYF. The CDR3 nucleotides are TGTGCCAGCAGCCGGAGGGGAGCTAGCGGGGGGGCAGATACGCAGTATTTT.